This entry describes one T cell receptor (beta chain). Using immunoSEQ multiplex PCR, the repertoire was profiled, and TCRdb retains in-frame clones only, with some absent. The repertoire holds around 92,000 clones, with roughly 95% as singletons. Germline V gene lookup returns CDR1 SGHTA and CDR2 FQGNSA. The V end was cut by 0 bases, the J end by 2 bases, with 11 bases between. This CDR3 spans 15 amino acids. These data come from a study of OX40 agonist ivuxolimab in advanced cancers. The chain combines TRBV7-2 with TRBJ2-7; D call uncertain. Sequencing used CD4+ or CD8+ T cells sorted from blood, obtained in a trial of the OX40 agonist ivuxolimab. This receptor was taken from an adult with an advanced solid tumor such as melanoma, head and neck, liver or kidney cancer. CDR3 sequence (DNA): TGTGCCAGCAGCTTAGCCAGGTTAAAGGCCTACGAGCAGTACTTC. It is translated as CASSLARLKAYEQYF.